The following is a T cell receptor beta chain sequence with its context. Its antigen remains unidentified. No base quality values were provided; no much bigger clone lies one nucleotide off. A cohort of 25 to 30 patients with locally advanced or metastatic urothelial carcinoma, treated at Memorial Sloan Kettering on a trial protocol, was included. Peripheral blood mononuclear cells were collected from each patient pretreatment and during treatment, giving between 1 and 8 total time points per patient. The Qiagen DNeasy Blood extraction kit was used to purify genomic DNA from total PBMCs and from tumor samples. PBMCs were collected pretreatment and during treatment, and were isolated and stored as previously described. As encoded in the germline V gene (reference sequence), CDR1 is LNHDA while CDR2 is SQIVND. Unmatched junction bases come to 5, with V trimmed by 5 bases and J by 4 bases. There are 17 amino acids in the CDR3, from cysteine to phenylalanine inclusive. This entry keeps only the CDR3 DNA: 51 bases, framed from base 1.

Synthetic TCR analog templates were spiked into each PCR to estimate absolute template abundance from read counts. TCRbeta CDR3 regions were amplified from genomic DNA with bias-controlled V and J gene primers using the immunoSEQ assay. Sequencing of rearranged TCRbeta segments was performed at approximately 20X coverage. Regarding the original processing steps: Clustering was used to correct sequencing errors, and CDR3s were annotated against IMGT to assign V, D and J genes. Downstream analyses used only productive TCRbeta rearrangements, leaving out any out-of-frame or stop-codon sequences. Clonality was computed as one minus Shannon entropy normalized by the log of the number of unique productive sequences. Fisher's exact test with Benjamini-Hochberg correction, using a cutoff of adjusted p below 0.01, was how clones that differed between time points or between blood and tumor were identified. TCRdb took over this immuneACCESS table, retaining in-frame rearrangements with V and J assigned. Such tables are incomplete; in checked studies, under half of the missing clones stem from an unresolved V gene, and the remainder is unexplained. Clonal size and the V and J genes are those of that table, whereas D and trimming came from the DNA. This sample has 50,000 or so clones in its table, and 75% to 90% of those were observed once. The ten largest clones take up about 6% of the sample.

This sample stems from a study of PD-L1 blockade in urothelial cancer (dated by TCRdb to between 2016 and 2019). Regarding the complete study: Therapy was started at some point between 2014 and 2016 for all patients, and atezolizumab 1,200 mg was administered intravenously every 3 weeks. About 85% of the roughly 29 patients were males with bladder-origin urothelial cancer, and about 65% of the roughly 30 reported a prior smoking history. An ECOG performance status of 0 or 1 was recorded for the patients, and 0 to 3 prior chemotherapy regimens had been received by the patients. Blood samples were analyzed 3 weeks after the start of treatment (second dose) and 6 weeks after the start of treatment. Blood samples yielded a median of about 150,000 T cells and approximately 83,000 unique TCRs, with median clonality 0.080. An exploratory multi-omic analysis was conducted of the somatic, immune and clinical correlates of response to PD-L1 blockade with atezolizumab in urothelial cancer. Pretreatment tumor samples, along with matched peripheral blood serially collected before and after atezolizumab treatment, were subjected to TCR sequencing. Durable clinical benefit was defined as a progression-free survival longer than 6 months, and TCR features were additionally tested against progression-free survival and overall survival. In the same patients, whole exome sequencing and RNA sequencing of pretreatment tumors were performed in addition to TCR sequencing. Durable clinical benefit was achieved by nine patients but not by the remaining 20. Pretreatment blood TCR-seq was available for 27 to 30 patients, at least one posttreatment blood collection was obtained for about 25 patients, and tumor TCR-seq was available for about 25 patients.

Points the paper makes about the study in general: Patients with durable benefit showed greater expansion of tumor-associated TCR clones in peripheral blood 3 weeks after starting treatment (n ≈ 22, p = 0.022). Because the sample size was small (n ≈ 27) and many exploratory analyses were performed, the results are intended to be hypothesis-generating. Improved progression-free and overall survival was associated with having pretreatment peripheral blood TCR clonality below the median.

The specimen comprised PBMCs, sampled around atezolizumab (anti-PD-L1) treatment. The TCR comes from a man aged 35-49 years with urothelial cancer. The sequence is built from TRBV19 and TRBJ2-2; a stretch of 15 junction bases matches TRBD2. The CDR3 protein sequence reads: CASSAGLAGGSTGELFF. The DNA sequence follows: TGTGCCAGTAGTGCCGGACTAGCGGGAGGGAGCACCGGGGAGCTGTTTTTT.